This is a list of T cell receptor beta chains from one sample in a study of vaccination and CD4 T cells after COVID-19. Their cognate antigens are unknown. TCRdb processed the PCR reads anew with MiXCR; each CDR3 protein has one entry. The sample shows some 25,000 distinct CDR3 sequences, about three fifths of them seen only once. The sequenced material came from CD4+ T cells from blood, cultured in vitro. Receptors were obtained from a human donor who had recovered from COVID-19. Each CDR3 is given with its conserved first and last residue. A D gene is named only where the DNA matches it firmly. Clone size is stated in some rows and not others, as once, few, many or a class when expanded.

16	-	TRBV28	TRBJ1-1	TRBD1	TGTGCCAGCAGTTCCCCGGAACAGGGGCTTTTAGGTGAAGCTTTCTTT	CASSSPEQGLLGEAFF
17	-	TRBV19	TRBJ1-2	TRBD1	TGTGCCAGTAGATTGCGGACAGGGGAGCCACCCCGTGATGGCTACACCTTC	CASRLRTGEPPRDGYTF
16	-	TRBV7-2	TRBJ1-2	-	TGTGCCAGCAGCTCCATCCGGGGCCCAGCTAACTATGGCTACACCTTC	CASSSIRGPANYGYTF
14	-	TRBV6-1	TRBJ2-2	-	TGTGCCGCCAGTAGGGTCTGGAACACCGGGGAGCTGTTTTTT	CAASRVWNTGELFF
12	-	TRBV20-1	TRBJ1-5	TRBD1	TGCAGTGCCGCAGGGGGGGGTCAGCCCCAGCATTTT	CSAAGGGQPQHF
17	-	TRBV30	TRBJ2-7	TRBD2	TGTGCCTGGAGTGGAGGGACTAGCGGGAGGAGGTCCACCGAGCAGTACTTC	CAWSGGTSGRRSTEQYF
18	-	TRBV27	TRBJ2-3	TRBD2	TGTGCCAGCAGTCCCCGGCTGACTAGCGGGAGGGAGGGGGATACGCAGTATTTT	CASSPRLTSGREGDTQYF
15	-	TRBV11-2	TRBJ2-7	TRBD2	TGTGCCAGCAGCTTGCCTAGCGGGAGGGCCAACGAGCAGTACTTC	CASSLPSGRANEQYF
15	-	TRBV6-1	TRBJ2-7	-	TGTGCCAGCACCCCCCCTGGGGTGGGTTCCTACGAGCAGTACTTC	CASTPPGVGSYEQYF
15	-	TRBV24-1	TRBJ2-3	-	TGTGCCACCAGTGATTTTGACAAGGGCACAGATACGCAGTATTTT	CATSDFDKGTDTQYF
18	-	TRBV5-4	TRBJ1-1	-	TGTGCCAGCAGCTTGGGACTCCTTCATTTATCAGAGGGCACTGAAGCTTTCTTT	CASSLGLLHLSEGTEAFF
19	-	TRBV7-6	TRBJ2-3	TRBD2	TGTGCCAGCAGCAAAGGACTAGCGGGAGGGCCCCCCTACACAGATACGCAGTATTTT	CASSKGLAGGPPYTDTQYF
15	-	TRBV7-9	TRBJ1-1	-	TGTGCCAGCAGCTCCCCCAGCAGCCAGTACACTGAAGCTTTCTTT	CASSSPSSQYTEAFF
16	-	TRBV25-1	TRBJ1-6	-	TGTGCCAGCAGTAGTAACAGGGACTCCTATAATTCACCCCTCCACTTT	CASSSNRDSYNSPLHF
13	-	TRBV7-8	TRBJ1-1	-	TGTGCCAGCAGAACTACAGGGATAACTGAAGCTTTCTTT	CASRTTGITEAFF
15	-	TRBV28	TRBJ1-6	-	TGTGCCAGCAGTAGGGCCCCGAGCCTTAATTCACCCCTCCACTTT	CASSRAPSLNSPLHF
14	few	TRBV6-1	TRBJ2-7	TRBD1	TGTGCCAGCAACAATCCCGGGACAGCCTACGAGCAGTACTTC	CASNNPGTAYEQYF
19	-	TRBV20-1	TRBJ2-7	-	TGCAGTGCCCCAGGTGCGCCGGGGAGGCTCAGCGGGTCCTCCTACGAGCAGTACTTC	CSAPGAPGRLSGSSYEQYF
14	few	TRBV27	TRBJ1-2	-	TGTGCCAGCAGTTTCCGGGGAGCTAACTATGGCTACACCTTC	CASSFRGANYGYTF
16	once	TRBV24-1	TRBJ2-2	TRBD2	TGTGCCACTGGGACTAGCGGGAGAAAGGGGACCGGGGAGCTGTTTTTT	CATGTSGRKGTGELFF
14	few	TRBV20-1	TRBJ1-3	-	TGCAGTGCTAGGGCCCCCGTTGGGCCGGACACCATATATTTT	CSARAPVGPDTIYF
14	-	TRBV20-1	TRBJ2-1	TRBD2	TGCAGTGCTTCTAGGGGAGGGTCCTACAATGAGCAGTTCTTC	CSASRGGSYNEQFF